The source of this T cell receptor beta chain is a study of T cells in localized non-small cell lung cancer. As concerns this clone: What it binds is not known.

Points from the study as a whole: Out of the top 100 tumor clones, a median around 60 were seen in adjacent lung.

CDR1 and CDR2 (germline): DFQATT, SNEGSKA (reference sequence). Trimming shortened V by 7 bases and J by 6 bases, and 11 bases separated the two germline ends. The length of the CDR3 is 11 residues. TCRdb's copy holds only in-frame clones and misses some; the assay was immunoSEQ multiplex PCR. Seen here are fewer than 25,000 clones, about 86% observed once, and the top ten hold under 6.5%. The J gene is TRBJ2-3, the V gene TRBV20-1; D may be TRBD1 or TRBD2 (5 bases each). The receptor was derived from a male donor at least 60 years old with stage II squamous cell lung carcinoma. Sample: peripheral blood, taken before any cancer treatment. The CDR3 spells CSGLWGDTQYF. CDR3 nucleotides: TGCAGTGGTCTCTGGGGGGATACGCAGTATTTT.